The 16 T cell receptor beta chains below come from one sample, sequenced in a study of cytomegalovirus exposure and HLA in healthy donors. PCR involved 60 Vbeta and 13 Jbeta primers. Measured with immunoSEQ multiplex PCR; TCRdb has only the in-frame clones, and not every one. This sample carries some 190,000 clones, approximately 73% of them seen once, and the ten largest clones take 2% to 2.5%. The sample consisted of PBMCs. The receptors derive from a woman in her twenties or thirties in good health and CMV-seropositive.

The chain has TRBV5-1 and TRBJ1-6, with D perhaps TRBD1 (5 bases). Trimming took 3 bases from V and 8 from J, leaving 15 bases between them. The germline V gene encodes CDR1 SGHRS and CDR2 YFSETQ. There are 15 residues in the CDR3. This chain's CDR3 is CASSSFGGSDSPLHF. For the CDR3, the DNA is TGCGCCAGCAGCTCCTTCGGGGGGAGTGATTCACCCCTCCACTTT. Full variable domain (remainder filled in from reference TRBV5-1 and TRBJ1-6): KAGVTQTPRYLIKTRGQQVTLSCSPISGHRSVSWYQQTPGQGLQFLFEYFSETQRNKGNFPGRFSGRQFSNSRSEMNVSTLELGDSALYLCASSSFGGSDSPLHFGNGTRLTVT.

This chain connects TRBV5-1 to TRBJ1-3; D ambiguous. Trimming cost V 7 bases and J 1 base, with 12 bases left between them. The CDR3 sequence is 14 residues long. Germline CDR1 reads SGHRS; CDR2 reads YFSETQ. The CDR3 spells CASSLTTSGNTIYF. The CDR3 DNA follows: TGCGCCAGCTCGCTCACGACTTCTGGAAACACCATATATTTT.

CDR3 in amino acids: CAISEGERKTYEQYF. The CDR3 nucleotides read TGTGCCATCAGTGAAGGGGAAAGGAAGACCTACGAGCAGTACTTC. The chain employs TRBV10-3 and TRBJ2-7; perhaps TRBD1 as D (5 bases). Per the germline V gene, CDR1 is ENHRY and CDR2 is SYGVKD. V was pared by 3 bases and J by 2 bases, with 14 bases between. This CDR3 has 15 residues.

In the case of this clone: The junction differs from germline at one of its ends, possibly a read error. The chain employs TRBV19 and TRBJ2-7, with D maybe TRBD1 (6 bases). The CDR3 loop spans 12 amino acids. In germline, CDR1 is LNHDA, CDR2 SQIVND (reference sequence). CDR3 coding DNA: TGTGCCAGTCGTCAGGGGTCCTCCGAGCAGTACTTC. Encoded protein: CASRQGSSEQYF.

The gene calls are TRBV5-4 and TRBJ1-1, with unresolved D. The length of the CDR3 is 13 residues. CDR1 and CDR2 from the germline V gene are SGHNT and YYREEE (reference sequence). V lost 3 bases and J lost 11, with 17 bases in between. This CDR3 reads CASSSLRSPRAFF. CDR3 coding DNA: TGTGCCAGCAGCTCCCTTCGTAGTCCCCGGGCTTTCTTT.

The chain is built from TRBV2 and TRBJ2-7; D ambiguous. The CDR3 runs to 8 residues. Germline CDR1 SNHLY, CDR2 FYNNEI. The CDR3 region is CASSERFV. The CDR3 DNA is TGTGCCAGCAGTGAGCGGTTTGTC.

The chain employs TRBV9 and TRBJ1-2, with TRBD1 matching over 7 bases. The CDR3 sequence is 14 residues long. V was pared by 0 bases and J by 5 bases, with 4 bases of the junction left unmatched. The germline V gene encodes CDR1 SGDLS and CDR2 YYNGEE. DNA for the CDR3: TGTGCCAGCAGCGTAGATAAACAGGGGTATGGCTACACCTTC. Its protein is CASSVDKQGYGYTF.

The gene calls are TRBV2 and TRBJ2-3; D possibly corresponds to TRBD1 (5 bases). The length of the CDR3 is 15 residues. Trimming left V 2 bases short and J 4 bases short, with 13 bases between. Per the germline V gene, CDR1 is SNHLY and CDR2 is FYNNEI. CDR3 amino acids: CASSEWGAGADTQYF. The CDR3 bases are TGTGCCAGCAGTGAATGGGGCGCTGGGGCAGATACGCAGTATTTT.

V gene TRBV15 combines with J gene TRBJ2-7; 13 nucleotides align to TRBD2. V was clipped by 0 bases and J by 0 bases; unmatched bases: 8. The CDR3 covers 19 residues. CDR1 and CDR2 (germline): LNHNV, YYDKDF (reference sequence). CDR3 sequence reads: CATSRETSGGQKSSYEQYF. The CDR3, as DNA: TGTGCCACCAGCAGAGAGACTAGCGGGGGGCAAAAGAGCTCCTACGAGCAGTACTTC.

V and J are TRBV30 and TRBJ1-2, with 7 bases matching TRBD1. The J segment lost 2 bases and the V segment lost 6 bases, leaving 18 bases of the junction unmatched. The germline CDR1 and CDR2 sequences are GTSNPN and SVGIG (reference sequence). The length of the CDR3 is 17 residues. Here the CDR3 reads CACPLSLYRGRNYGYTF. The CDR3 DNA reads as TGTGCCTGTCCCCTCTCCCTTTACAGGGGACGGAACTATGGCTACACCTTC.

The chain couples TRBV5-5 to TRBJ1-3; no clear D. CDR1 and CDR2 (germline): SGHKS, YYEKEE (reference sequence). CDR3 size: 17 residues. V was cut by 0 bases and J by 0 bases, with 13 bases left in between. In DNA form, the CDR3 reads TGTGCCAGCAGCTTGGGCCCTGGGAGAAGCTCTGGAAACACCATATATTTT. Translating it yields CASSLGPGRSSGNTIYF.

The J gene is TRBJ1-3, the V gene TRBV4-1; TRBD1 matches 10 bases. This CDR3 has 13 amino acids. Germline values: CDR1 MGHRA, CDR2 YSYEKL. After removal of 8 bases from V and 4 bases from J, the junction contained 2 bases not matched to a gene. CDR3 nucleotides: TGCGCCAGCGGACAGGGGGTCGGAAACACCATATATTTT. Translation: CASGQGVGNTIYF.

The CDR3 nucleotides read TGTGCCAGCAGTGAAGCGACACCCTCTGGGGCCAACGTCCTGACTTTC. It specifies CASSEATPSGANVLTF. V gene TRBV2 combines with J gene TRBJ2-6; D ambiguous. The V gene lost 0 bases and the J gene lost 0 bases, with 6 bases spanning the gap. CDR3 length: 16 residues. Germline CDR1 is SNHLY and CDR2 is FYNNEI.

In regard to this clone: One end of the junction fails to match germline, which may point to a read error. This rearrangement joins TRBV7-9 to TRBJ2-6; TRBD2 matches at 7 bases. Looked up from germline, CDR1 is SEHNR and CDR2 is FQNEAQ (reference sequence). The CDR3 loop spans 19 amino acids. The CDR3 is CASSLVSSGVSSGANGLTF. For the CDR3, the DNA is TGTGCCAGCAGCTTAGTCTCCAGCGGGGTTAGCTCTGGGGCCAACGGCCTGACTTTC.

The chain joins TRBV5-5 to TRBJ1-5, with D unclear. V lost 3 bases and J lost 3, with 7 bases in between. This CDR3 is built from 13 residues. The germline V gene encodes CDR1 SGHKS and CDR2 YYEKEE (reference sequence). The CDR3 DNA is TGTGCCAGCAGCTCCTATTACAATCAGCCCCAGCATTTT. Translating it yields CASSSYYNQPQHF.

The rearrangement joins TRBV7-2 to TRBJ2-7; 9 bases line up with TRBD1. The trim removed 5 bases at V and 7 bases at J, leaving 12 bases unmatched. Germline CDR1 SGHTA, CDR2 FQGNSA. This CDR3 is built from 15 residues. CDR3 amino acids: CASSLTDRGIWEQYF. The CDR3 bases are TGTGCCAGCAGCCTTACGGACAGGGGAATCTGGGAGCAGTACTTC. The variable domain in full, with the rest retrieved from reference TRBV7-2 and TRBJ2-7, is GAGVSQSPSNKVTEKGKDVELRCDPISGHTALYWYRQSLGQGLEFLIYFQGNSAPDKSGLPSDRFSAERTGGSVSTLTIQRTQQEDSAVYLCASSLTDRGIWEQYFGPGTRLTVT.